This T cell receptor (beta chain) was identified in a study of blood T cell repertoires in COVID-19. Study in general: Acute and convalescent COVID-19 samples came from the United States, Italy and Spain. PBMCs, B-cell-depleted T cells, or T cells were the source of the cDNA or gDNA that made up the material.

CDR1 SGHNT and CDR2 YYREEE come from the germline V gene (reference sequence). The CDR3 has 15 residues. V was cut by 1 base and J by 0 bases, with 10 bases left in between. A few counts support this clone. Sequenced by immunoSEQ multiplex PCR; TCRdb stores in-frame clones only, minus some. The table records 200,000 to 250,000 clones, 87% of them present only once. The chain combines TRBV5-4 with TRBJ1-1; D remains ambiguous. The TCR comes from a young woman who had recovered from COVID-19. The sequenced sample was peripheral blood. CDR3 DNA sequence: TGTGCCAGCAGCTTGAATCAGAAGATGAACACTGAAGCTTTCTTT. Translating it yields CASSLNQKMNTEAFF.